The T cell receptor beta chain described here comes from a study of radiotherapy plus CTLA-4 blockade in lung cancer. Study as a whole: Disease control reached about 28%, with objective responses in around 20%.

Ipilimumab CTLA-4 blockade and focal radiation were given to patients with chemo-refractory metastatic non-small-cell lung cancer. This clone was found a few times. Its antigen is currently unknown. Whole-study findings and limits: Reportedly, early blood T cell clone dynamics best predicted response, with interferon-beta. In blood, tumor-derived TCR clones expanded after radiotherapy plus ipilimumab.

This CDR3 region has 15 residues. Unmatched junction bases numbered 7, after V lost 6 bases and J lost 4 bases. CDR1 MNHEY and CDR2 SVGAGI come from the germline V gene. TCRdb's table, derived via immunoSEQ multiplex PCR, lists solely in-frame clones and lacks some. The repertoire holds 50,000 to 75,000 clones, with around 77% as singletons. The chain couples TRBV6-5 to TRBJ2-3; TRBD2 agrees at 10 bases. Source: peripheral blood, taken from a patient treated with radiotherapy plus ipilimumab. This receptor was obtained from a human donor with non-small cell lung cancer who had a complete response to radiotherapy plus ipilimumab. The CDR3 loop is CASSGTSVGADTQYF. As DNA, the CDR3 is TGTGCCAGCAGCGGGACTAGCGTGGGGGCAGATACGCAGTATTTT.